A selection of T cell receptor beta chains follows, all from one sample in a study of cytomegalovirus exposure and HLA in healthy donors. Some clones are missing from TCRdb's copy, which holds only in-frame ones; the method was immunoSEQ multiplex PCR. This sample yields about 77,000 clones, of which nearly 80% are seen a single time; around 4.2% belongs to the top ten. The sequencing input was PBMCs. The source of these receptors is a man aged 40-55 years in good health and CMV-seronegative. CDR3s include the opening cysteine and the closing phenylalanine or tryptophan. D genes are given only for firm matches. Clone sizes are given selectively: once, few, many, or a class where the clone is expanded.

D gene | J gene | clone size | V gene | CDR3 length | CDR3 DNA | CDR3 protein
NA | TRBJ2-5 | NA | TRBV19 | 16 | TGTGCCAGTAGTATAGGGGTATCGGGAACCCAAGAGACCCAGTACTTC | CASSIGVSGTQETQYF
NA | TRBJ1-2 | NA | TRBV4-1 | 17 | TGCGCCAGCAGGACGACTAAGACGGGACACGGCGACTATGGCTACACCTTC | CASRTTKTGHGDYGYTF
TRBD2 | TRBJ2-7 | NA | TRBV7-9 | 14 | TGTGCCAGCAGCTTACATGAAGGGAGGGGAGAGCAGTACTTC | CASSLHEGRGEQYF
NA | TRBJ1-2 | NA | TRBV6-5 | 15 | TGTGCCAGCAGTTACACACTTGGGGGCGAGTATGGCTACACCTTC | CASSYTLGGEYGYTF
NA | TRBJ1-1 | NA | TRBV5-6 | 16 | TGTGCCAGCAGCTTGCCAGGACAAACCCAGACGTCTGAAGCTTTCTTT | CASSLPGQTQTSEAFF
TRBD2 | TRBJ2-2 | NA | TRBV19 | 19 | TGTGCCAGTAGTATTGCTCTGTCGAATAGCGGGAGAGGCACCGGGGAGCTGTTTTTT | CASSIALSNSGRGTGELFF
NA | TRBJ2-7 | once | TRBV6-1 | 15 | TGTGCCAGCAGTGAGACGAAGACTAGATTCTACGAGCAGTACTTC | CASSETKTRFYEQYF
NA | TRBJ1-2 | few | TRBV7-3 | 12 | TGTGCCAGCAGCGACCGAAACAGGGACTACACCTTC | CASSDRNRDYTF
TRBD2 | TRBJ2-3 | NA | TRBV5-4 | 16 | TGTGCCAGCAGCTTGGAGTACGGGAGGGCCCCAGATACGCAGTATTTT | CASSLEYGRAPDTQYF
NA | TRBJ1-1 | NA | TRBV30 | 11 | TGTGCCTGGGGGGGGGTGACTGAAGCTTTCTTT | CAWGGVTEAFF
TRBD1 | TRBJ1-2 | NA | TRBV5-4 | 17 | TGTGCCAGCAGCTTGGCCCGGGACAGGGTCCTGGGCTATGGCTACACCTTC | CASSLARDRVLGYGYTF
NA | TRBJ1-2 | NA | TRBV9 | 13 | TGTGCCAGCAGCGTAGACGGGGGGTATGGCTACACCTTC | CASSVDGGYGYTF
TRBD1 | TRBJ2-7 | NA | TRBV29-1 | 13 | TGCAGCGTTGAAGAGGGAGACAGGGTCGAGCAGTACTTC | CSVEEGDRVEQYF
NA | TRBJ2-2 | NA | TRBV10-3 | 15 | TGTGCCATCAGTATCACTGTATTACGCACCGGGGAGCTGTTTTTT | CAISITVLRTGELFF
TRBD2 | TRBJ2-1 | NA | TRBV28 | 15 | TGTGCCAGCAGCTCTCCTGCGGGAGGGGGGAATGAGCAGTTCTTC | CASSSPAGGGNEQFF
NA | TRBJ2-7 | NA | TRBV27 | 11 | TGTGCCAGCAGGACTCCGTACGAGCAGTACTTC | CASRTPYEQYF
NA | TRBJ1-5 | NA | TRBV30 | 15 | TGTGCCTGGAGAGTACAGCAGAACAGCAATCAGCCCCAGCATTTT | CAWRVQQNSNQPQHF
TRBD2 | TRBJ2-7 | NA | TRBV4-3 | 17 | TGCGCCAGCAGCCAAGAGGCGCTAGCGGGAGGGGGGTACGAGCAGTACTTC | CASSQEALAGGGYEQYF
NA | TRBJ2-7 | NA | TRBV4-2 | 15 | TGTGCCAGCAGCCAAGAGTGGAGCGGTGACTACGAGCAGTACTTC | CASSQEWSGDYEQYF
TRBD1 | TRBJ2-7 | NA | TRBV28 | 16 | TGTGCCAGCACCGCTTTAGACCGGGACAGGGGAGGAGAGCAGTACTTC | CASTALDRDRGGEQYF
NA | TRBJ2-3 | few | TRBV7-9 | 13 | TGTGCCAGCAGCCTCGTAGGCACAGATACGCAGTATTTT | CASSLVGTDTQYF
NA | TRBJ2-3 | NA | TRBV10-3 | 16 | TGTGCCATCAGTGAGTCTTGGCAGGGAGGTACAGATACGCAGTATTTT | CAISESWQGGTDTQYF
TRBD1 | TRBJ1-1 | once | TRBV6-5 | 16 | TGTGCCAGCAGTTCTCACAGGGGCGTAGGGAACACTGAAGCTTTCTTT | CASSSHRGVGNTEAFF
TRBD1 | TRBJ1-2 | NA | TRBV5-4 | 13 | TGTGCCAGCAGGAGGACAGGTGACGCACGCTACACCTTC | CASRRTGDARYTF
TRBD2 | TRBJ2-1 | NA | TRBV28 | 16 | TGTGCCAGCAGCCCGCCGACTAGCGGGAGACTCAATGAGCAGTTCTTC | CASSPPTSGRLNEQFF
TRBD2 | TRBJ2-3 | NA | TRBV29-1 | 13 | TGCAGCGTTGGTTTAGCGGGAGGGGATACGCAGTATTTT | CSVGLAGGDTQYF
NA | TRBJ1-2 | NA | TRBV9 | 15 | TGTGCCAGCAGCACCGCGACAGGACCGAACTATGGCTACACCTTC | CASSTATGPNYGYTF
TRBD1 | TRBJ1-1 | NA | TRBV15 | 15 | TGTGCCACCAGCAAAGAGGGACAGGGGAACACTGAAGCTTTCTTT | CATSKEGQGNTEAFF
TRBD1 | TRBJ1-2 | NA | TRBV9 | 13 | TGTGCCAGCACCTCCGGGACAGTGTATGGCTACACCTTC | CASTSGTVYGYTF
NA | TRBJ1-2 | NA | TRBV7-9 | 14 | TGTGCCAGCAGCCCACGGACTCCCAAATGGGGCTACACCTTC | CASSPRTPKWGYTF